This TCR beta chain was obtained from a study of read filtering for tumor transcriptome and immune sequencing. Whole-study findings and limits: Even smaller IR-seq throughput identified most shared clonotypes.

The library was built from roughly 400 ng RNA with molecular barcoded adaptors for alpha/delta and beta/gamma chains. One entry per CDR3 protein results from TCRdb running MiXCR on the reads. The sample has roughly 61,000 distinct CDR3 sequences, roughly an eighth seen once; the top ten hold about a sixth. This CDR3 comprises 15 residues. Germline lookup yields CDR1 SGHTA and CDR2 FQGTGA. The V end was cut by 2 bases, the J end by 6 bases, with 14 bases between. This clonotype has ten or more counts. Its cognate antigen is unknown. This receptor was identified in a donor at least 40 years old with multiple myeloma. The sequencing sample was made of a population of CD138-negative cells sorted from bone marrow. This chain connects TRBV7-3 to TRBJ2-1; D gene ambiguous. CDR3 in amino acids: CASSLFAGDRNEQFF. The CDR3 bases are TGTGCCAGCAGCTTATTCGCCGGAGATCGCAATGAGCAGTTCTTC.